The rows below give T cell receptor beta chains drawn from one sample of a study of shared clonotypes between healthy human individuals. Profiled with immunoSEQ multiplex PCR; TCRdb holds only in-frame clones, not every one. The repertoire holds around 1.1 million clones, about 80% seen once, with under 0.8% in the top ten. Sequencing input: memory CD4+ T cells from PBMCs. Every receptor here comes from a young man in good health. Some clones in this sample may be carry-over from other donors' samples. Both conserved end residues are part of each CDR3. The order of the fields is clone size, J gene, D gene, V gene, CDR3 DNA, CDR3 protein. The D gene is left open where the match is weak. Only some rows state a clone size, as once, few, many or a class for expanded clones.

>-|TRBJ2-3|-|TRBV5-1
TGCGCCAGCAGCTTGCTTACCGGAGATACGCAGTATTTT
CASSLLTGDTQYF
>-|TRBJ2-2|-|TRBV4-2
TGTGCCAGCAGCCAAGTCGGTAGGGCACCCGGGGAGCTGTTTTTT
CASSQVGRAPGELFF
>-|TRBJ2-3|TRBD2|TRBV28
TGTGCCAGCAGTTCGGGTAGCGGGAACACAGATACGCAGTATTTT
CASSSGSGNTDTQYF
>-|TRBJ2-2|TRBD1|TRBV6-6
TGTGCCAGCAGTGCGGACAGGGCGAACACCGGGGAGCTGTTTTTT
CASSADRANTGELFF
>-|TRBJ1-1|TRBD1|TRBV28
TGTGCCAGCACCCAAACCGGGACAGGGAACACTGAAGCTTTCTTT
CASTQTGTGNTEAFF
>-|TRBJ2-1|TRBD2|TRBV5-8
TGTGCCAGCAAACCTAGCGGAGCCGTCTCCTACAATGAGCAGTTCTTC
CASKPSGAVSYNEQFF
>-|TRBJ2-7|-|TRBV6-5
TGTGCCAGCAGTTACTCGCCCAGTACCTACGAGCAGTACTTC
CASSYSPSTYEQYF
>-|TRBJ2-7|TRBD1|TRBV27
TGTGCCAGCAGTTTATTCAGTACGGCACAGGGGGTTGACGAGCAGTACTTC
CASSLFSTAQGVDEQYF
>few|TRBJ1-2|-|TRBV6-1
TGTGCCAGCAGGGGAACGTCGGGATATGGCTACACCTTC
CASRGTSGYGYTF
>-|TRBJ2-3|-|TRBV15
TGTGCCACCAGCTTACAACACACAGATACGCAGTATTTT
CATSLQHTDTQYF
>-|TRBJ2-3|-|TRBV29-1
TGCAGCGTCCCGGTGGGGAGCCCAGATACGCAGTATTTT
CSVPVGSPDTQYF
>-|TRBJ1-5|-|TRBV27
TGTGCCAGCAGTTTAGGGGGAAGACAGCCCCAGCATTTT
CASSLGGRQPQHF
>-|TRBJ2-7|-|TRBV27
TGTGCCAGCAGGGAGATCTCACTTTCGGGACACCTGAGCTCCTACGAGCAGTACTTC
CASREISLSGHLSSYEQYF
>once|TRBJ2-1|-|TRBV15
TGTGCCACCGTCCTTTCAGGGACGAACAATGAGCAGTTCTTC
CATVLSGTNNEQFF
>-|TRBJ2-2|TRBD2|TRBV19
TGTGCCAGTAGTATTTTGGTAGCGGGAGCCGGGGAGCTGTTTTTT
CASSILVAGAGELFF
>-|TRBJ1-1|-|TRBV6-5
TGTGCCACTTACGGAGTGGTGAACACTGAAGCTTTCTTT
CATYGVVNTEAFF
>-|TRBJ1-5|-|TRBV30
TGTGCCTGGAGCGAGGAGCGTGGACAGCCCCAGCATTTT
CAWSEERGQPQHF
>-|TRBJ1-1|-|TRBV27
TGTGCCAGCAGTTGGGCAGGGCCCACTGAAGCTTTCTTT
CASSWAGPTEAFF
>-|TRBJ2-5|-|TRBV7-6
TGTGCCAGCAGCCTCCGGGGTGGATTGGAGACCCAGTACTTC
CASSLRGGLETQYF
>-|TRBJ2-4|TRBD2|TRBV30
TGTGCCTGGAGTCGAACTAGCGGGTCCCTTATAGCCAAAAACATTCAGTACTTC
CAWSRTSGSLIAKNIQYF
>-|TRBJ1-3|TRBD1|TRBV7-9
TGTGCCAGCAGCTCGAACACAGGGGCGCCCCGGAACACCATATATTTT
CASSSNTGAPRNTIYF
>-|TRBJ1-2|-|TRBV28
TGTGCCAGCACCCCTGGGGGGGGGCTCTATGGCTACACCTTC
CASTPGGGLYGYTF
>-|TRBJ2-1|-|TRBV7-9
TGTGCCAGCAGCCCGACCGGGACTTCGAGCTCCTACAATGAGCAGTTCTTC
CASSPTGTSSSYNEQFF
>-|TRBJ1-2|TRBD1|TRBV6-1
TGTGCCAGCAACCGACAGGGTGACTATGGCTACACCTTC
CASNRQGDYGYTF
>-|TRBJ2-7|TRBD2|TRBV7-2
TGTGCCAGCAGCTTTTCTAGCGGGAGCTCCTACGAGCAGTACTTC
CASSFSSGSSYEQYF
>-|TRBJ2-5|TRBD2|TRBV10-3
TGTGCCATCAGTGAGTCTAGCGGGACCGAGACCCAGTACTTC
CAISESSGTETQYF
>-|TRBJ2-5|-|TRBV2
TGTGCCAGCAGTGGGGGGACCCAGTACTTC
CASSGGTQYF
>few|TRBJ1-1|-|TRBV19
TGTGCCAGTAGTATGGGGCCCGTTGGCACTGAAGCTTTCTTT
CASSMGPVGTEAFF
>-|TRBJ2-1|-|TRBV27
TGTGCCAGCAGTTTATATGGGACTTCGAGCTCCTACAATGAGCAGTTCTTC
CASSLYGTSSSYNEQFF
>few|TRBJ1-2|-|TRBV5-6
TGTGCCAGCAGCGCCCCTACGGGCTACACCTTC
CASSAPTGYTF
>-|TRBJ2-1|TRBD2|TRBV5-4
TGTGCCAGCAGCACCAGGACTAGTAATGAGCAGTTCTTC
CASSTRTSNEQFF
>-|TRBJ2-3|-|TRBV21-1
TGTGCCAGCAGCAAGGGAGGTTGGGGGGGACAGTATTTT
CASSKGGWGGQYF
>-|TRBJ2-7|-|TRBV4-2
TGTGCCAGCAGCCAAGATTGGGATGCCTACGAGCAGTACTTC
CASSQDWDAYEQYF
>-|TRBJ2-2|-|TRBV6-1
TGTGCCATTAATACCGGCGGGGAGCTGTTTTTT
CAINTGGELFF
>-|TRBJ1-2|-|TRBV6-6
TGTGCCAGCAGTCTGACAGATCCTCCTAACTATGGCTACACCTTC
CASSLTDPPNYGYTF
>-|TRBJ2-5|TRBD2|TRBV9
TGTGCCAGCAGCGCCGGACTAGCGAGGGAGACCCAGTACTTC
CASSAGLARETQYF
>once|TRBJ1-2|TRBD1|TRBV6-6
TGTGCCAGCAGCGGACAGGACCACTATGGCTACACCTTC
CASSGQDHYGYTF
>-|TRBJ2-3|TRBD2|TRBV5-1
TGCGCCAGCAGCTTGGAAGGACTAGCGGAATATAGGGATACGCAGTATTTT
CASSLEGLAEYRDTQYF
>-|TRBJ2-1|TRBD2|TRBV14
TGTGCCAGCAGCCGGAAAAGCCACCAGGGACTAGCGGGAGGTCCCCATGATACTAGGCGTGTGCAGTTCTTC
CASSRKSHQGLAGGPHDTRRVQFF
>-|TRBJ2-7|-|TRBV7-2
TGTGCCAGCAGTTCGGCCCCAGCGGCCTACGAGCAGTACTTC
CASSSAPAAYEQYF
>few|TRBJ1-5|TRBD1|TRBV28
TGTGCCAGCAGTGACGGGACAGGGGTCGGCAATCAGCCCCAGCATTTT
CASSDGTGVGNQPQHF
>-|TRBJ1-1|-|TRBV5-1
TGCGCCAGCAGCTCGGGAGGAATGAACACTGAAGCTTTCTTT
CASSSGGMNTEAFF
>-|TRBJ2-3|-|TRBV29-1
TGCAGCTCCACTGGGGGGGCTGGAGATACGCAGTATTTT
CSSTGGAGDTQYF
>-|TRBJ2-7|-|TRBV6-1
TGTGCCAGCAGGGGGGGTACCCTCGGAGACGAGCAGTACTTC
CASRGGTLGDEQYF
>-|TRBJ1-1|TRBD1|TRBV7-2
TGTGCCAGCCCGGGACAGCTGAACACTGAAGCTTTCTTT
CASPGQLNTEAFF
>-|TRBJ2-7|TRBD2|TRBV5-6
TGTGCCAGCACCATGCAGGCTAGCGGGACGAATTTCTACGAGCAGTACTTC
CASTMQASGTNFYEQYF
>-|TRBJ1-5|TRBD1|TRBV28
TGTGCCAGCAGTTTAATCGGGGACAGACGCAATCAGCCCCAGCATTTT
CASSLIGDRRNQPQHF